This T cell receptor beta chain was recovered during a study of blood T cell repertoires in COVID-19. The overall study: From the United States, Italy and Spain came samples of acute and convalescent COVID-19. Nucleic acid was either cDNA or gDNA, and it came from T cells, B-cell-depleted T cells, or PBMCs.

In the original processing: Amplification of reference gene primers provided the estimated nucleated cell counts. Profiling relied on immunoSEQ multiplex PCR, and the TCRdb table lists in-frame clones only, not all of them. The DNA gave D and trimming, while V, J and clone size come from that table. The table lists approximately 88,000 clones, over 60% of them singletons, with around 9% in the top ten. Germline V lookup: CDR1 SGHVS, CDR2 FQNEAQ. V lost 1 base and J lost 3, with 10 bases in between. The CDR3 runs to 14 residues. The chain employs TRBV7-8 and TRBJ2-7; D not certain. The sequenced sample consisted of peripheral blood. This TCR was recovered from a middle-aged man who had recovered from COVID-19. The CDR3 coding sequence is TGTGCCAGCAGCTTAGGGCATCTCGTCTACGAGCAGTACTTC. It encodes CASSLGHLVYEQYF.